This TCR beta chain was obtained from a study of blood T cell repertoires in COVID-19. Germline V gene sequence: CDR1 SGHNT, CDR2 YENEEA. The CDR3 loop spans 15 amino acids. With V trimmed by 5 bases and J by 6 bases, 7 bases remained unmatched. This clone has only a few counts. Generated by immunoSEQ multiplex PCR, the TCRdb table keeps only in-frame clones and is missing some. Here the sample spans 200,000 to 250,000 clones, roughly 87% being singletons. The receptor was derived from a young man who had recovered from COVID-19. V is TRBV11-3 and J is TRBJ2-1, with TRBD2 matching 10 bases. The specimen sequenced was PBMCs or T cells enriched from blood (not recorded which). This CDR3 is CASSHGLAAVNEQFF. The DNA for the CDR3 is TGTGCCAGCAGCCATGGACTAGCGGCCGTCAATGAGCAGTTCTTC. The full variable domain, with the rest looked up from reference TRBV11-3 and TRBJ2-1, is EAGVVQSPRYKIIEKKQPVAFWCNPISGHNTLYWYLQNLGQGPELLIRYENEEAVDDSQLPKDRFSAERLKGVDSTLKIQPAELGDSAVYLCASSHGLAAVNEQFFGPGTRLTVL.